This T cell receptor beta chain comes out of a study of blood T cells in healthy people across ages. Study outcomes and limitations: Measured against age, TCR beta diversity per million T cells decreased in a roughly linear manner.

Primed by a sample-barcoded 5' primer and a J-beta primer mix, a second PCR proceeded for about 7 to 11 cycles. TCRdb re-called the 5' RACE reads with MiXCR, one entry per CDR3 protein. The sample records about 1.4 million distinct CDR3 sequences, approximately 59% being singletons. The V gene lost 5 bases and the J gene lost 9 bases, with 14 bases spanning the gap. This CDR3 has 13 residues. CDR1 MNHNY and CDR2 SVGAGI come from the germline V gene (reference sequence). On this clonotype itself: What it binds is unknown.

The specimen sequenced was blood. The chain couples TRBV6-6 to TRBJ2-4; D is uncertain. The receptor was isolated from a man between 18 and 35 years old in good health. This CDR3 is CASSDEPFGIQYF. The CDR3 coding sequence is TGTGCCAGCAGTGACGAACCCTTTGGCATTCAGTACTTC.